This entry describes one T cell receptor beta chain. Its antigen is currently unknown. The data belong to a study of Ad26.COV2.S vaccination and SARS-CoV-2 variants. Data came from immunoSEQ multiplex PCR; TCRdb stores just in-frame clones and leaves some out. The sample lists roughly 510,000 clones, about 83% seen once, with 9.5% to 15% in the top ten. Points from the study as a whole: Vaccine recipients and placebo recipients showed similar non-spike TCR breadth.

Between the trimmed V and J ends, which lost 2 bases and 3 bases, there was a span of 8 bases. The V gene's germline CDR1 is MNHEY and CDR2 SVGEGT. CDR3 size: 13 residues. Treatment here: some 20 received Ad26.COV2.S at low or high dose, single or two shots; 5 received placebo; per-sample allocation not given. The investigators took samples on day 63 after the first vaccine or placebo injection. It was Wuhan-strain SARS-CoV-2 spike that the Ad26 vaccine vector expressed. V and J are TRBV6-2 or TRBV6-3 and TRBJ2-7; maybe TRBD2 (6 bases). This TCR derives from a person aged 18-60 years who received the Ad26.COV2.S COVID-19 vaccine or a placebo. The sequences come from peripheral blood, collected in a trial of Ad26.COV2.S vaccine versus placebo. CDR3 sequence: CASSYRGLYEQYF. CDR3 sequence (DNA): TGTGCCAGCAGTTACAGGGGACTCTACGAGCAGTACTTC.